This T cell receptor (beta chain) originates from a study of PD-1 blockade in classical Hodgkin lymphoma. Findings and limits, study-wide: Reports indicated that newly diagnosed patients had lower baseline TCR diversity than healthy donors did. The diversity seen at baseline in complete responders resembled that of newly diagnosed patients. While CD8+ TCR diversity did not rise significantly by C4D1, CD4+ TCR diversity did.

Time point specified: cycle 4 day 1 (C4D1), after 5 to 7 weeks of nivolumab. Relapses following autologous stem cell transplantation were seen in all patients, with brentuximab vedotin exposure varying. Complete response, partial response or progressive disease was recorded as best response. This clone ranks as large. Its antigen remains unidentified. TCRdb keeps only in-frame clones here, not all; method: immunoSEQ multiplex PCR. The sample gives some 4,500 clones, around 66% of which show up once; 25% to 30% is in the top ten. Per germline, CDR1 KGHSH and CDR2 LQKENI. The CDR3 sequence is 14 residues long. V lost 2 bases and J lost 5, with 10 bases in between.

Material: peripheral blood mononuclear cells (PBMCs), obtained before the fourth cycle of nivolumab. The V call is TRBV18, the J call TRBJ2-1; D is unclear. The origin of this receptor is a human donor with classical Hodgkin lymphoma. The CDR3 here is CASSPEARDNEQFF. In DNA, the CDR3 is TGTGCCAGCTCACCAGAGGCGCGAGACAATGAGCAGTTCTTC.